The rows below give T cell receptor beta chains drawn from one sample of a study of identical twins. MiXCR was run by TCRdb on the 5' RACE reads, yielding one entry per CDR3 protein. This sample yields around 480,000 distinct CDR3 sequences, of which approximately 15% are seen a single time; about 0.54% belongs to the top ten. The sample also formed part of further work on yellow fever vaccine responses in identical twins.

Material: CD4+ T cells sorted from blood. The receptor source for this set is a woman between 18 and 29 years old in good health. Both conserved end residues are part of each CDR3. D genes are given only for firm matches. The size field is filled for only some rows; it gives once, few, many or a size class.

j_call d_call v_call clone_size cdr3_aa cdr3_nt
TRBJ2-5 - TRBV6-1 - CASSPSLLANLQETQYF TGTGCCAGCAGTCCCTCCCTACTCGCGAACCTTCAAGAGACCCAGTACTTC
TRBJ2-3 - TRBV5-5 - CASSSELAPDTQYF TGTGCCAGCAGCTCCGAATTGGCCCCAGATACGCAGTATTTT
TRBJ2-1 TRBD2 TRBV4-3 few CASSQLREGRNEQFF TGCGCCAGCAGCCAACTGCGGGAGGGCCGGAATGAGCAGTTCTTC
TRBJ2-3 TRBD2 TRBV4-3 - CASSQGVGRAGDTQYF TGCGCCAGCAGCCAAGGTGTCGGGAGGGCCGGCGATACGCAGTATTTT
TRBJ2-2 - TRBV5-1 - CASSLVAGGGIGELFF TGCGCCAGCAGCTTGGTCGCAGGGGGAGGAATCGGGGAGCTGTTTTTT
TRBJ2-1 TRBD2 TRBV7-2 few CASSAGLAGGPQFF TGTGCCAGCAGCGCAGGACTAGCGGGTGGTCCGCAGTTCTTC
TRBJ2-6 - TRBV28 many CASSLELGANVLTF TGTGCCAGCAGCCTCGAACTTGGGGCCAACGTCCTGACTTTC
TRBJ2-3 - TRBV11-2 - CASRNWGVSRSTDTQYF TGTGCCAGCAGGAACTGGGGGGTGAGCCGTAGCACAGATACGCAGTATTTT
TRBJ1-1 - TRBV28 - CASSEETAYTEAFF TGTGCCAGCAGTGAAGAGACAGCGTACACTGAAGCTTTCTTT
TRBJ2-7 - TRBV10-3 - CAISGGSLEQYF TGTGCCATCAGCGGGGGATCCCTCGAGCAGTACTTC
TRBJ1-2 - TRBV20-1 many CSANLWDPVGYTF TGCAGTGCTAATTTGTGGGATCCGGTAGGCTACACCTTC
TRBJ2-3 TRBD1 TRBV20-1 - CSARSHRGRGTDTQYF TGCAGTGCTCGGAGTCACAGGGGAAGGGGCACAGATACGCAGTATTTT
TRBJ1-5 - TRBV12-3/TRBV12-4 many CASSLWSNQPQHF TGTGCCAGCAGTTTATGGAGCAATCAGCCCCAGCATTTT
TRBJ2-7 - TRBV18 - CASSPPGGFSYEQYF TGTGCCAGCTCACCACCGGGAGGTTTCTCCTACGAGCAGTACTTC
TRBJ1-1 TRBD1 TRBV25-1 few CASSGYPTGGTEAFF TGTGCCAGCAGTGGATACCCCACAGGGGGGACTGAAGCTTTCTTT
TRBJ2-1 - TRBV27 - CASSLEPRNEQFF TGTGCCAGCAGTTTAGAACCCCGCAATGAGCAGTTCTTC
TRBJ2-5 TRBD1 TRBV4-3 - CASSQDYRGRLQETQYF TGCGCCAGCAGCCAAGATTACAGGGGGCGTTTACAAGAGACCCAGTACTTC
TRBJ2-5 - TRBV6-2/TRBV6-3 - CASTRTAEETQYF TGTGCCAGCACAAGGACAGCCGAAGAGACCCAGTACTTC
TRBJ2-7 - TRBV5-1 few CASSLGGFNEQYF TGCGCCAGCAGCTTGGGGGGGTTCAACGAGCAGTACTTC
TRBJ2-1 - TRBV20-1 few CSAVPPPSNNEQFF TGCAGTGCCGTCCCCCCCCCATCAAACAATGAGCAGTTCTTC
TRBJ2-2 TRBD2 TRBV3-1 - CASSQGGGLNTGELFF TGTGCCAGCAGCCAAGGCGGGGGGCTGAACACCGGGGAGCTGTTTTTT
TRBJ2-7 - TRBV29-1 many CSVESGQGTYEQYF TGCAGCGTTGAAAGTGGCCAGGGAACCTACGAGCAGTACTTC
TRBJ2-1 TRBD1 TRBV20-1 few CSALTGGAYNEQFF TGCAGTGCCCTGACAGGGGGCGCCTACAATGAGCAGTTCTTC